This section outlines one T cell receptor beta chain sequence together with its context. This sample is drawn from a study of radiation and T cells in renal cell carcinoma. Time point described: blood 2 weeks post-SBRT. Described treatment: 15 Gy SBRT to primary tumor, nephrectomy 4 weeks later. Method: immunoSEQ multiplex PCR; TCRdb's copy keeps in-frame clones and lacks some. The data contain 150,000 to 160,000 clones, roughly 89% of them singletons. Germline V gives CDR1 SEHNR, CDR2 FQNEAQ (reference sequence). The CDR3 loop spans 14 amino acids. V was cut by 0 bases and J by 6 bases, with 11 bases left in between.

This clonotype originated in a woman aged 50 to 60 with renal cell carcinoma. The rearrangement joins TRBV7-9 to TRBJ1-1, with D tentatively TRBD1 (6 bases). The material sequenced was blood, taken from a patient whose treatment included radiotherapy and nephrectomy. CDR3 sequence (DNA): TGTGCCAGCAGCTTAGCGAGAGAGGGGGCTGAAGCTTTCTTT. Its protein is CASSLAREGAEAFF.